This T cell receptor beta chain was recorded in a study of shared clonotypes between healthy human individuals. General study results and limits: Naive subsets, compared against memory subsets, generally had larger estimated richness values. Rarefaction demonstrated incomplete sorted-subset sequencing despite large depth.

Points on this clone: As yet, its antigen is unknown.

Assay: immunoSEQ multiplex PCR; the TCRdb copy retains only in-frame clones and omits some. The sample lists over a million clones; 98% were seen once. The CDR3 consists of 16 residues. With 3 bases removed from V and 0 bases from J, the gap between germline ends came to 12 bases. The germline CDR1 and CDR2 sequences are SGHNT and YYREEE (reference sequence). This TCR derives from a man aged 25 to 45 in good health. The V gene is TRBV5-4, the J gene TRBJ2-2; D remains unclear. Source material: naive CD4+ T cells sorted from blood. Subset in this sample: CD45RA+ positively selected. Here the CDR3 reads CASSSRKNSNTGELFF. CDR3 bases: TGTGCCAGCAGCTCACGGAAGAATTCGAACACCGGGGAGCTGTTTTTT.